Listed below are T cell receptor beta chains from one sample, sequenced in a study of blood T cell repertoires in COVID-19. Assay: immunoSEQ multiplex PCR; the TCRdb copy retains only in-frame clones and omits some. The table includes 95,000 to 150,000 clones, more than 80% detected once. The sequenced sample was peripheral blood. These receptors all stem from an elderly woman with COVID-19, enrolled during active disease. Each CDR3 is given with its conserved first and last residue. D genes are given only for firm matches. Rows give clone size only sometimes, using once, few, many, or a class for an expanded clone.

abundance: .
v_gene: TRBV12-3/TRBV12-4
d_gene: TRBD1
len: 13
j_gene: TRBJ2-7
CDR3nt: TGTGCCAGCAGTTTGGGACAGAACTACGAGCAGTACTTC
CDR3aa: CASSLGQNYEQYF

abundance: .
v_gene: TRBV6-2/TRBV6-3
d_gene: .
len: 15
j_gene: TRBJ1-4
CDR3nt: TGTGCCAGCAGTTCTCTACAGGAAAAGAGTGAAAAACTGTTTTTT
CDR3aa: CASSSLQEKSEKLFF

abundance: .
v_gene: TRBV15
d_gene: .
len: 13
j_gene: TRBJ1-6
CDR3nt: TGTGCCACCAGCAGAGTCCGGGATTCACCCCTCCACTTT
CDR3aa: CATSRVRDSPLHF

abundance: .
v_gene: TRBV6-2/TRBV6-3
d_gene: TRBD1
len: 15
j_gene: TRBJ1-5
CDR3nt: TGTGCCAGCAGTTACGAGGGGACAGGGGCGCAGGCCCAGCATTTT
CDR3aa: CASSYEGTGAQAQHF

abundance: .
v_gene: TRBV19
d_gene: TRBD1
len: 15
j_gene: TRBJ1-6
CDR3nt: TGTGCCAGTAGCGACGGACAGGGACTTGGCTCACCCCTCCACTTT
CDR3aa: CASSDGQGLGSPLHF

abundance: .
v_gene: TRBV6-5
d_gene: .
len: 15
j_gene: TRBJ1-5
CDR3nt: TGTGCCAGCAGTTACCGAGACGGATCCGGAGGGCCCCAGCATTTT
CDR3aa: CASSYRDGSGGPQHF

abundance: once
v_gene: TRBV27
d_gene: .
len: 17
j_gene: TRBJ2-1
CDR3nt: TGTGCCAGCAGTTTCTTTAGGGTAGCGGCCTCCAACAATGAGCAGTTCTTC
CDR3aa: CASSFFRVAASNNEQFF

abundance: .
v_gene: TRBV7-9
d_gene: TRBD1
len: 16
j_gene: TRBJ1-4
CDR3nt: TGTGCCAGCAGCTTAGCAGGGACAGGCCGAAATGAAAAACTGTTTTTT
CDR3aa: CASSLAGTGRNEKLFF

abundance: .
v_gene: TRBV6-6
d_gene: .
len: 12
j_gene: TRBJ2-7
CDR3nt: TGTGCCAGCAGCCCAGACACCCCCAAGCAGTACTTC
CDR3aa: CASSPDTPKQYF

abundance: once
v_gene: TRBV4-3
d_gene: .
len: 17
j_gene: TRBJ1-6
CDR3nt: TGCGCCAGCAGCCTAAAAAGCGACGGGACTTGGGGTTCACCCCTCCACTTT
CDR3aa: CASSLKSDGTWGSPLHF

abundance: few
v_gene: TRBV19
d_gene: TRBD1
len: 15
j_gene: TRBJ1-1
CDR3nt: TGTGCCAGTAGTTCCTTGGACAGGTTGAACACTGAAGCTTTCTTT
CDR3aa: CASSSLDRLNTEAFF

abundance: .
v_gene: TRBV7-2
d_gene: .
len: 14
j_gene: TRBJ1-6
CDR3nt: TGTGCCAGCAGCTTAGCTCCCTCGGATTCACCCCTCCACTTT
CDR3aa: CASSLAPSDSPLHF

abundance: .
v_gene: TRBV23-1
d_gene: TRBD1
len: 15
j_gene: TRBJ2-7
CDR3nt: TGCGCCAGCAGCCCGGGACAGGGGAACTCCTACGAGCAGTACTTC
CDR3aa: CASSPGQGNSYEQYF

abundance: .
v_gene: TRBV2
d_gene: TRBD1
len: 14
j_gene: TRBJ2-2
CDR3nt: TGTGCCAGCACTGGGACAGGGGGCACCGGGGAGCTGTTTTTT
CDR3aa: CASTGTGGTGELFF

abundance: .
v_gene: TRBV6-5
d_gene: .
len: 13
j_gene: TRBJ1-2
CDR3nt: TGTGCCAGCGATCCAGGACAGAACTATGGCTACACCTTC
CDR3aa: CASDPGQNYGYTF

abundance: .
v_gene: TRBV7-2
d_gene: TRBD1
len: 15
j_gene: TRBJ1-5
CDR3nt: TGTGCCAGCAGCAAAGACAGGGGGAACAATCAGCCCCAGCATTTT
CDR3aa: CASSKDRGNNQPQHF